This T cell receptor (beta chain) is drawn from a study of blood T cell repertoires in COVID-19. Study-level background: Sites in the United States, Italy and Spain provided acute and convalescent COVID-19 samples.

Per germline, CDR1 SGHRS and CDR2 YFSETQ. V was shortened by 5 bases and J by 2 bases, with 13 bases between the two germline ends. The CDR3 totals 15 residues. Per the study methods: The authors estimated nucleated cell counts from reference gene primer amplification. Assay used: immunoSEQ multiplex PCR; TCRdb lists only in-frame clones, some missing. V and J calls plus clone size are reproduced from that table; the DNA served to infer D and trimming. The sample contains about 220,000 clones, 82% of which appear only once. The source is a woman in her seventies with COVID-19, enrolled during active disease. Specimen: peripheral blood. This sequence joins TRBV5-1 and TRBJ2-2; possible D gene TRBD1, 7 bases. The DNA of the CDR3 is TGCGCCAGCAGTCCGGGGGACAGAAACACCGGGGAGCTGTTTTTT. Translation gives CASSPGDRNTGELFF.